Listed here are 5 T cell receptor beta chains from one sample, sequenced in a study of T cells in Graves' hyperthyroidism and ophthalmopathy (dated by TCRdb to the late 2010s). The library came from multiplex PCR. The data were produced on an Illumina HiSeq 2000. The TCR beta CDR3 regions were amplified from RNA transcripts. The TCR CDR3 was subjected to a first round of RT-PCR using the HTBI primer set and the Qiagen OneStep RT-PCR kit. TCRdb ran its own pipeline on the public reads, namely fastp trimming at Q25 and MiXCR clone calling, and kept in-frame beta chains. Rows matching on CDR3 protein sequence are summarized as one entry with the most common DNA and genes. Recorded for this sample are about 530,000 distinct CDR3 sequences; roughly 18% of them occurred a single time. The ten largest clones capture 15% to 20% of the sample. Sequenced sample: blood. These receptors were obtained from a woman younger than 30 with Graves' ophthalmopathy.

The rearrangement joins TRBV10-3 to TRBJ1-3; 8 bases match TRBD1. Per germline, CDR1 ENHRY and CDR2 SYGVKD. The CDR3 is 13 residues long. The V and J ends lost 10 bases and 0 bases, in that order; junction bases with no gene match: 2. The CDR3 protein is CARDRISGNTIYF. CDR3 DNA: TGTGCCAGGGACAGGATCTCTGGAAACACCATATATTTT.

The J gene is TRBJ2-3, the V gene TRBV28; 7 bases are a match to TRBD1. The J segment lost 2 bases and the V segment lost 6 bases, leaving 11 bases of the junction unmatched. The CDR3 has 16 amino acids. Germline V gene lookup returns CDR1 MDHEN and CDR2 SYDVKM. CDR3 sequence (DNA): TGTGCCAGCAGGGCAGACAGGGCAACTTCCACAGATACGCAGTATTTT. The encoded protein is CASRADRATSTDTQYF.

This clonotype was seen at least ten times. V and J are TRBV27 and TRBJ2-7, with 10 bases matching TRBD2. The germline V gene has CDR1 MNHEY and CDR2 SMNVEV (reference sequence). The CDR3 has 15 residues. Trimming at V came to 4 bases and at J to 3 bases, leaving 6 bases not matched to a gene. In DNA form, the CDR3 reads TGTGCCAGCAGTTCCAACGTAGCGGGAGGCTACGAGCAGTACTTC. Its protein is CASSSNVAGGYEQYF.

This clonotype has at least ten counts. The chain has TRBV18 and TRBJ1-1, with 7 nucleotides matching TRBD1. Germline lookup yields CDR1 KGHSH and CDR2 LQKENI. The CDR3 runs to 16 residues. V trimming: 4 bases; J trimming: 1 base; junction bases outside the gene matches: 9. CDR3 protein: CASSRSQGQANTEAFF. CDR3 bases: TGTGCCAGCTCACGATCACAGGGGCAGGCGAACACTGAAGCTTTCTTT.

This clonotype was observed many times. The chain couples TRBV28 to TRBJ2-2; D may be TRBD2 (5 bases). The CDR3 is 15 amino acids. Germline V gene lookup returns CDR1 MDHEN and CDR2 SYDVKM. V was shortened by 2 bases and J by 2 bases, with 9 bases between the two germline ends. This CDR3 is CASSLILANTGELFF. CDR3 coding DNA: TGTGCCAGCAGTTTAATCCTAGCTAACACCGGGGAGCTGTTTTTT.